The rows below give T cell receptor beta chains drawn from one sample of a study of response to subunit inactivated influenza vaccine. Each CDR3 protein is one row after TCRdb ran MiXCR on the RT-PCR reads. This table has more than 400,000 distinct CDR3 sequences, less than 7.5% appearing once. This specimen consisted of PBMCs from blood, obtained around 25 months after vaccination. The source of these receptors is a man between 50 and 75 years old who received an inactivated influenza vaccine. CDR3s include the opening cysteine and the closing phenylalanine or tryptophan. A D gene is named only where the DNA matches it firmly. The size of a clone is reported for some rows only, either as once, few or many, or as a class for expanded clones.

>few|TRBD2|TRBV6-5|TRBJ2-2
CASSYVFLGGTGELFF
TGTGCCAGCAGTTACGTGTTCTTGGGGGGGACCGGGGAGCTGTTTTTT
>many|TRBD2|TRBV9|TRBJ2-1
CASSSGTSGGEQFF
TGTGCCAGCAGCTCCGGGACTAGCGGCGGTGAGCAGTTCTTC
>many|-|TRBV9|TRBJ2-7
CASSARSGTYYEQYF
TGTGCCAGCAGCGCTCGTTCCGGGACCTACTACGAGCAGTACTTC
>many|TRBD2|TRBV12-3/TRBV12-4|TRBJ2-3
CASQKRGGSDTQYF
TGTGCCAGCCAAAAACGGGGGGGCTCAGATACGCAGTATTTT
>few|-|TRBV20-1|TRBJ1-5
CSASHSNQPQHF
TGCAGTGCTTCCCACAGCAATCAGCCCCAGCATTTT
>many|TRBD2|TRBV6-1|TRBJ2-1
CASTSGGNSYNEQFF
TGTGCCAGCACCTCGGGGGGGAACTCCTACAATGAGCAGTTCTTC
>few|TRBD1|TRBV4-3|TRBJ2-7
CASSQDNRGLYEQYF
TGCGCCAGCAGCCAAGATAACAGGGGGCTCTACGAGCAGTACTTC
>-|TRBD2|TRBV20-1|TRBJ2-3
CSARDPTSGRNTDTQYF
TGCAGTGCTAGAGATCCGACTAGCGGGAGAAACACAGATACGCAGTATTTT
>many|-|TRBV12-3/TRBV12-4|TRBJ2-7
CASSWDVAEQYF
TGTGCCAGCAGCTGGGATGTCGCCGAGCAGTACTTC
>few|-|TRBV21-1|TRBJ1-1
CASSKRRVSNTEAFF
TGTGCCAGCAGCAAACGGCGGGTCTCGAACACTGAAGCTTTCTTT
>-|-|TRBV10-3|TRBJ2-2
CAISESHLGLGELFF
TGTGCCATCAGTGAGTCGCACCTCGGTCTTGGGGAGCTGTTTTTT
>-|-|TRBV20-1|TRBJ2-2
CSASGAGVGAGELFF
TGCAGTGCTAGCGGGGCTGGGGTTGGGGCCGGGGAGCTGTTTTTT
>-|TRBD2|TRBV5-1|TRBJ2-1
CASSYTSEYNEQFF
TGCGCCAGCAGCTATACTAGCGAGTACAATGAGCAGTTCTTC
>many|TRBD1|TRBV3-1|TRBJ1-2
CASSQETTGGNYGYTF
TGTGCCAGCAGCCAAGAGACGACAGGGGGGAACTATGGCTACACCTTC
>-|-|TRBV4-3|TRBJ2-4
CASSQGGSSKNIQYF
TGCGCCAGCAGCCAAGGAGGGTCATCCAAAAACATTCAGTACTTC
>few|TRBD1|TRBV24-1|TRBJ2-1
CATSDQGQSPYNEQFF
TGTGCCACCAGTGACCAGGGACAGTCTCCTTACAATGAGCAGTTCTTC
>many|-|TRBV6-1|TRBJ2-7
CASSVPGTQEQYF
TGTGCCAGCAGCGTTCCCGGGACCCAGGAGCAGTACTTC
>many|TRBD1|TRBV5-1|TRBJ2-7
CASSLGTGVHEQYF
TGCGCCAGCAGCCTGGGGACAGGGGTCCACGAGCAGTACTTC
>-|-|TRBV20-1|TRBJ1-6
CSATTDSNSPLHF
TGCAGTGCTACTACGGACAGTAATTCACCCCTCCACTTT
>few|-|TRBV6-5|TRBJ2-7
CASVRASLLYEQYF
TGTGCCAGCGTTCGGGCTAGCTTACTCTACGAGCAGTACTTC
>many|-|TRBV7-2|TRBJ2-7
CASSLGWEHSYEQYF
TGTGCCAGCAGCTTAGGTTGGGAGCACTCCTACGAGCAGTACTTC
>-|-|TRBV28|TRBJ2-5
CASSLRGGKGTQETQYF
TGTGCCAGCAGTTTAAGAGGCGGCAAGGGGACTCAAGAGACCCAGTACTTC
>few|TRBD1|TRBV3-1|TRBJ1-2
CASSQDDRGIGYTF
TGTGCCAGCAGCCAAGATGACAGGGGGATAGGCTACACCTTC
>few|-|TRBV21-1|TRBJ1-5
CASSDGTPANPQHF
TGTGCCAGCAGCGACGGGACACCCGCTAATCCCCAGCATTTT
>-|-|TRBV12-3/TRBV12-4|TRBJ1-1
CASSFKGGAYTEAFF
TGTGCCAGCAGTTTCAAAGGGGGGGCGTATACTGAAGCTTTCTTT
>many|-|TRBV6-1|TRBJ2-7
CATQGPGAGFLRQYF
TGTGCCACCCAGGGTCCAGGGGCGGGATTCCTGCGGCAGTACTTC
>-|-|TRBV4-1|TRBJ1-3
CASSQVPRGGSGNTIYF
TGCGCCAGCAGCCAAGTCCCCAGGGGAGGCTCTGGAAACACCATATATTTT
>many|-|TRBV7-2|TRBJ1-1
CASSLNDISEAFF
TGTGCCAGCAGCTTAAACGATATTTCTGAAGCTTTCTTT
>many|TRBD1|TRBV5-1|TRBJ2-2
CASNRDRLTGELFF
TGCGCCAGCAACCGGGACAGATTGACCGGGGAGCTGTTTTTT
>few|-|TRBV28|TRBJ2-2
CASTREGPRNTGELFF
TGTGCCAGCACCCGAGAGGGACCGAGGAACACCGGGGAGCTGTTTTTT
>few|-|TRBV29-1|TRBJ2-3
CSVEVVDTQYF
TGCAGCGTTGAGGTCGTGGATACGCAGTATTTT
>many|-|TRBV28|TRBJ2-5
CASSSGQGGRETQYF
TGTGCCAGCAGTTCGGGGCAGGGAGGAAGGGAGACCCAGTACTTC